This TCR beta chain was recovered during a study of T cell responses to AZD1222 COVID-19 vaccine. Overall study findings and caveats: Clonal diversity was possibly underestimated, and white British individuals and females predominated among donors. Breadth and depth of Spike-specific TCRs rose after two AZD1222 doses.

The CDR3 spans 15 residues. The V end lost 0 bases, the J end lost 5 bases, and 13 bases lay between the germline ends. Germline loops: CDR1 MGHRA, CDR2 YSYEKL. A remark on this clone: The antigen is unknown.

TCRdb keeps only in-frame clones here, not all; method: immunoSEQ multiplex PCR. The table shows fewer than 120,000 clones, with about 94% occurring only once. The material sequenced was peripheral blood, taken 28 days after the second AZD1222 dose. The J gene is TRBJ1-2, the V gene TRBV4-1; D gene ambiguous. The origin of this receptor is an adult who received the AZD1222 COVID-19 vaccine. The CDR3 region has the DNA TGCGCCAGCAGCCAAGATGTCCAGGATAGGTATGGCTACACCTTC. It is translated as CASSQDVQDRYGYTF.